This entry lists 26 T cell receptor beta chains sequenced from one sample in a study of shared clonotypes between healthy human individuals. Produced via immunoSEQ multiplex PCR; TCRdb's table is partial and in-frame only. The table includes more than 550,000 clones, roughly 72% detected once. The sequenced sample consisted of memory CD4+ T cells sorted from blood. Described subset: CD45RA-negative fraction. The origin of the receptors is a woman aged 30 to 39 in good health.

For this clone: The DNA is omitted, as the CDR3 cannot be located on it reliably, and the CDR3 follows TCRdb's listing. This chain uses TRBV28 with TRBJ2-4; the table's D call, TRBD2, has no DNA check behind it. Germline V gene lookup returns CDR1 MDHEN and CDR2 SYDVKM. Inclusive of both ends, the CDR3 amounts to 16 amino acids. The CDR3 protein is CASSFGFGSGRAVPVF.

This chain joins TRBV5-1 and TRBJ1-1; no firm D call. V was clipped by 5 bases and J by 3 bases, with 14 bases between them. The CDR3 is 14 amino acids. CDR1 SGHRS and CDR2 YFSETQ come from the germline V gene. The CDR3 loop is CASRGRTGDTEAFF. The CDR3 nucleotides are TGCGCCAGCAGAGGACGGACCGGGGACACTGAAGCTTTCTTT. Combining the CDR3 with reference TRBV5-1 and TRBJ1-1 gives the whole variable domain KAGVTQTPRYLIKTRGQQVTLSCSPISGHRSVSWYQQTPGQGLQFLFEYFSETQRNKGNFPGRFSGRQFSNSRSEMNVSTLELGDSALYLCASRGRTGDTEAFFGQGTRLTVV.

The chain joins TRBV6-1 to TRBJ1-2; 9 bases align to TRBD1. V gave up 8 bases and J gave up 3 bases; unmatched junction bases: 10. CDR3 length equals 15 residues. CDR1 and CDR2 from the germline V gene are MNHNS and SASEGT. CDR3 nucleotide sequence: TGTGCCAGCCCCAGGACAGGGGATTCCGACTATGGCTACACCTTC. It translates to CASPRTGDSDYGYTF.

The rearrangement links TRBV11-2 to TRBJ1-5; D perhaps matches TRBD1 (6 bases). Germline V CDR1 and CDR2: SGHAT, FQNNGV. This CDR3 spans 13 amino acids. The V end lost 5 bases, the J end lost 10 bases, and 15 bases lay between the germline ends. Here the CDR3 reads CASSQGGVFPQHF. CDR3 in DNA: TGTGCCAGCAGCCAAGGGGGGGTGTTTCCCCAGCATTTT.

This CDR3 reads CASSPLDLLVYGEQFF. Written as DNA, the CDR3 is TGCGCCAGCAGCCCCCTAGACCTTTTAGTTTACGGTGAGCAGTTCTTC. The genes are TRBV4-1 and TRBJ2-1; D unclear. Germline V gene lookup returns CDR1 MGHRA and CDR2 YSYEKL. There are 16 residues in the CDR3. V lost 4 bases to trimming and J lost 9 bases, with 22 bases between them.

This clone was detected only once. The chain uses TRBV28 and TRBJ1-1, with TRBD1 matching over 8 bases. This CDR3 has 15 amino acids. The V and J ends lost 6 bases and 0 bases, in that order; junction bases with no gene match: 6. Germline V gene lookup returns CDR1 MDHEN and CDR2 SYDVKM. CDR3 nucleotides: TGTGCCAGCAGAACATCGGACAGGGTGAACACTGAAGCTTTCTTT. This codes for CASRTSDRVNTEAFF.

The V and J genes are TRBV6-1 and TRBJ2-7; D may match TRBD1 or TRBD2 (5 bases each). Germline V gene lookup returns CDR1 MNHNS and CDR2 SASEGT. The CDR3 covers 15 residues. V lost 7 bases to trimming and J lost 2 bases, with 18 bases between them. DNA of the CDR3: TGTGCCAGCATTCAAGGTTGGGGGTCTCCCTACGAGCAGTACTTC. This encodes CASIQGWGSPYEQYF.

This chain uses TRBV28 with TRBJ1-3; D not certain. V lost 3 bases, J lost 1 base, and 10 bases lay in between. The CDR3 spans 15 residues. CDR1 is MDHEN and CDR2 is SYDVKM in the germline V gene. CDR3 in DNA: TGTGCCAGCAGTTTTCGCGGGAAATCTGGAAACACCATATATTTT. Translation gives CASSFRGKSGNTIYF.

The chain couples TRBV27 to TRBJ2-1; 7 positions match TRBD2. The V and J ends lost 8 bases and 5 bases, in that order; junction bases with no gene match: 6. CDR3 size: 13 residues. The germline CDR1 and CDR2 sequences are MNHEY and SMNVEV (reference sequence). The CDR3 sequence: CASYGLVDNEQFF. CDR3 sequence (DNA): TGTGCCAGCTACGGACTAGTTGACAATGAGCAGTTCTTC.

The chain recombines TRBV6-7 with TRBJ1-5; 8 positions match TRBD1. TRBV6-7 qualifies as an ORF whose function is uncertain. V trimming: 5 bases; J trimming: 5 bases; junction bases outside the gene matches: 11. This CDR3 spans 16 amino acids. The DNA of the CDR3 is TGTGCCAGCAGTCGCAACCTTGGGACAGGCGATCAGCCCCAGCATTTT. Protein: CASSRNLGTGDQPQHF.

The chain is built from TRBV29-1 and TRBJ2-2; 15 bases match TRBD2. CDR3 length: 15 amino acids. Germline CDR1 SQVTM, CDR2 ANQGSEA. The CDR3 nucleotides read TGCAGGAAGGGGACTAGCGGGAGGAGCACCGGGGAGCTGTTTTTT. Protein product: CRKGTSGRSTGELFF.

This clone was observed once. V gene TRBV30 combines with J gene TRBJ1-4, with 8 bases matching TRBD1. This CDR3 contains 17 residues. CDR1 GTSNPN and CDR2 SVGIG come from the germline V gene (reference sequence). With V trimmed by 2 bases and J by 7 bases, 15 bases remained unmatched. CDR3 bases: TGTGCCTGGAGTAAGAGGGCAGGGGGCGTTTCTACTGAAAAACTGTTTTTT. This sequence encodes CAWSKRAGGVSTEKLFF.

The V and J genes are TRBV28 and TRBJ2-7; 10 bases map to TRBD2. J was trimmed by 0 bases and V by 6 bases; bases with no gene match: 8. This CDR3 contains 16 residues. CDR1 MDHEN and CDR2 SYDVKM come from the germline V gene. CDR3 DNA sequence: TGTGCCAGCAGCCGACTCGGACTAGCGGACTCCTACGAGCAGTACTTC. Its translation: CASSRLGLADSYEQYF.

This clone was detected many times. V and J are TRBV5-4 and TRBJ2-3; D uncertain. The germline CDR1 and CDR2 sequences are SGHNT and YYREEE (reference sequence). Trimming left V 4 bases short and J 3 bases short, with 9 bases between. The CDR3 contains 13 residues. The CDR3 coding sequence is TGTGCCAGCAGCGATACTATGACAGATACGCAGTATTTT. Residues: CASSDTMTDTQYF.

The gene calls are TRBV25-1 and TRBJ2-1, with 8 nucleotides matching TRBD2. In germline, CDR1 is MGHDK, CDR2 SYGVNS. Unmatched junction bases numbered 9, after V lost 5 bases and J lost 3 bases. The length of the CDR3 is 16 residues. CDR3 in amino acids: CASSPGGGIYYNEQFF. Written as DNA, the CDR3 is TGTGCCAGCAGTCCCGGGGGGGGGATTTACTACAATGAGCAGTTCTTC.

The V and J genes are TRBV5-1 and TRBJ1-3; D gene ambiguous. The germline gives CDR1 SGHRS, CDR2 YFSETQ. The CDR3 length is 14 residues. With 0 bases removed from V and 3 bases from J, the gap between germline ends came to 7 bases. The CDR3 DNA reads TGCGCCAGCAGCTTGGAGTGGGGTGGAAACACCATATATTTT. It yields the protein CASSLEWGGNTIYF.

The V gene is TRBV18, the J gene TRBJ1-1, with 7 bases matching TRBD1. With V trimmed by 8 bases and J by 1 base, 10 bases remained unmatched. In germline, CDR1 is KGHSH, CDR2 LQKENI. There are 15 residues in the CDR3. CDR3 coding DNA: TGTGCCAGCCCCCGAGATGAGGGGGCGAACACTGAAGCTTTCTTT. Translation: CASPRDEGANTEAFF.

This rearrangement joins TRBV9 to TRBJ1-2, with D unresolved. V was trimmed by 0 bases and J by 2 bases, leaving 8 bases between them. This CDR3 is 14 amino acids long. The germline V gene encodes CDR1 SGDLS and CDR2 YYNGEE. The CDR3 region has the DNA TGTGCCAGCAGCGTAGTCTCGGAAAACTATGGCTACACCTTC. It codes for CASSVVSENYGYTF.

The genes are TRBV7-9 and TRBJ1-5; D not resolved. V dropped 3 bases and J dropped 5 bases, with 5 bases sitting between them. The CDR3 length is 12 residues. Germline lookup yields CDR1 SEHNR and CDR2 FQNEAQ (reference sequence). This CDR3 reads CASSFSDQPQHF. The CDR3 DNA sequence: TGTGCCAGCAGCTTTTCGGATCAGCCCCAGCATTTT.

This clone was seen just once. The V call is TRBV9, the J call TRBJ2-1, with TRBD2 as a possible D gene (5 bases). Trimming shortened V by 6 bases and J by 0 bases, and 13 bases separated the two germline ends. Germline V gene lookup returns CDR1 SGDLS and CDR2 YYNGEE. The CDR3 totals 15 residues. CDR3 amino acids: CASTLGLSSYNEQFF. The CDR3 DNA reads as TGTGCCAGCACCTTAGGACTGAGCTCCTACAATGAGCAGTTCTTC. The full variable domain, completed using reference TRBV9 and TRBJ2-1, is DSGVTQTPKHLITATGQRVTLRCSPRSGDLSVYWYQQSLDQGLQFLIQYYNGEERAKGNILERFSAQQFPDLHSELNLSSLELGDSALYFCASTLGLSSYNEQFFGPGTRLTVL.

The chain combines TRBV7-2 with TRBJ2-5, with 8 nucleotides matching TRBD2. Trimming cost V 6 bases and J 4 bases; bases outside gene matches: 7. The germline CDR1 and CDR2 sequences are SGHTA and FQGNSA. The CDR3 contains 14 residues. CDR3 sequence: CASSAGAGGETQYF. CDR3 DNA: TGTGCCAGCAGTGCAGGGGCGGGGGGAGAGACCCAGTACTTC.

The rearrangement uses TRBV18 and TRBJ1-1; 7 bases line up with TRBD1. The CDR3 spans 15 residues. Germline V CDR1 and CDR2: KGHSH, LQKENI. The V gene end was trimmed by 2 bases and the J gene end by 3 bases; junction bases not matched to a gene: 6. Here the CDR3 reads CASSPERQGYTEAFF. CDR3 bases: TGTGCCAGCTCACCAGAGAGACAGGGTTACACTGAAGCTTTCTTT.

The chain uses TRBV19 and TRBJ2-7; TRBD2 aligns across 10 bases. The J segment lost 0 bases and the V segment lost 5 bases, leaving 7 bases of the junction unmatched. Germline CDR1 is LNHDA and CDR2 is SQIVND (reference sequence). The CDR3 runs 16 residues. CDR3 DNA: TGTGCCAGTAGTTCGAGCGGGAGGGTATTCTCCTACGAGCAGTACTTC. Protein: CASSSSGRVFSYEQYF.

This chain joins TRBV7-2 and TRBJ2-2; no clear D. Per germline, CDR1 SGHTA and CDR2 FQGNSA. V was clipped by 3 bases and J by 4 bases, with 9 bases between them. This CDR3 is built from 14 residues. In DNA form, the CDR3 reads TGTGCCAGCAGCTTTTTGTGGAGCACCGGGGAGCTGTTTTTT. As protein: CASSFLWSTGELFF.

The chain combines TRBV18 with TRBJ1-5, with D unclear. The CDR3 extends over 13 amino acids. Deletions cut 3 bases from V and 5 bases from J, with 8 bases between. Germline V gene lookup returns CDR1 KGHSH and CDR2 LQKENI. The DNA for the CDR3 is TGTGCCAGCTCACCCGGGATGGATCAGCCCCAGCATTTT. This sequence encodes CASSPGMDQPQHF.

In its sample, this clone was seen a few times. The J gene is TRBJ1-2, the V gene TRBV28; D remains ambiguous. The CDR3 totals 14 residues. Trimming removed 1 base from V and 5 bases from J, with 11 bases in between. Germline loops: CDR1 MDHEN, CDR2 SYDVKM. Here the CDR3 reads CASSLFGREYGYTF. CDR3 bases: TGTGCCAGCAGTTTATTCGGAAGGGAGTATGGCTACACCTTC.